This TCR beta chain was obtained from a study of T cells after yellow fever vaccination. Study-wide points: Researchers cautioned that FACS-sorted repertoires could harbor abundant clonotypes contaminating from the bulk population. Reappearing after the booster were most of the clones from primary vaccination (roughly 96% CD4, approximately 86% CD8).

TCR cDNA, made by 5'RACE template switching, carried an added universal primer site and UMIs. TCRdb passed the 5' RACE reads through MiXCR, listing each CDR3 protein once. The data contain 500,000 to 650,000 distinct CDR3 sequences, around a sixth of them singletons. Germline values: CDR1 DFQATT, CDR2 SNEGSKA (reference sequence). This CDR3 has 15 residues. The V end was cut by 0 bases, the J end by 8 bases, with 16 bases between. This clonotype was counted a single time. Its cognate antigen is unknown. The sample in question was PBMCs, obtained about 5 days after the first yellow fever vaccination. This clonotype originated in a man in his late teens or twenties who received the YFV17D yellow fever vaccine. V and J are TRBV20-1 and TRBJ1-4; a possible D gene is TRBD1 (6 bases). This CDR3 is CSARDLAGDHEKLFF. The CDR3 DNA follows: TGCAGTGCTAGAGATCTGGCAGGGGATCACGAAAAACTGTTTTTT.